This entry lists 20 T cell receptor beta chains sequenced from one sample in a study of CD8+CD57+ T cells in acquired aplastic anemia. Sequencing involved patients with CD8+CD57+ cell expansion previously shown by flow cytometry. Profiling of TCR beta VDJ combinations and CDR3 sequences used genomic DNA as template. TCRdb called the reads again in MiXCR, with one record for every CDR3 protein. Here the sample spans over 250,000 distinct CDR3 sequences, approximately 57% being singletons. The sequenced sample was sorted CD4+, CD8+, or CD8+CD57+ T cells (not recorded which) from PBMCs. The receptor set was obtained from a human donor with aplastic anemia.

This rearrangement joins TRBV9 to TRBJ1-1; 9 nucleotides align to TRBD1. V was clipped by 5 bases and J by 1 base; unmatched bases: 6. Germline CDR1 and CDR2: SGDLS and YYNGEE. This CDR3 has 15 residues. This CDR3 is CASSAGTGRNTEAFF. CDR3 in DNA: TGTGCCAGCAGTGCCGGGACAGGGAGGAACACTGAAGCTTTCTTT. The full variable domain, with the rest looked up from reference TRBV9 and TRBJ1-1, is DSGVTQTPKHLITATGQRVTLRCSPRSGDLSVYWYQQSLDQGLQFLIQYYNGEERAKGNILERFSAQQFPDLHSELNLSSLELGDSALYFCASSAGTGRNTEAFFGQGTRLTVV.

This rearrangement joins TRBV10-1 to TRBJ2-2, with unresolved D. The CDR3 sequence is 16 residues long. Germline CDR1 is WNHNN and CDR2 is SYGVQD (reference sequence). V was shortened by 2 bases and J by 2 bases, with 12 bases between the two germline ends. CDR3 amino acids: CASSEGETPNTGELFF. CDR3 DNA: TGCGCCAGCAGTGAGGGGGAAACCCCCAACACCGGGGAGCTGTTTTTT.

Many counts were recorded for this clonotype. The CDR3 coding sequence is TGTGCCATCAGTGTGGGGGTAACGAGGGATGGCTACACCTTC. Translation: CAISVGVTRDGYTF. This sequence joins TRBV10-3 and TRBJ1-2; tentative D call: TRBD1 (5 bases). Germline CDR1 and CDR2: ENHRY and SYGVKD. The length of the CDR3 is 14 residues. V lost 4 bases, J lost 6 bases, and 15 bases lay in between.

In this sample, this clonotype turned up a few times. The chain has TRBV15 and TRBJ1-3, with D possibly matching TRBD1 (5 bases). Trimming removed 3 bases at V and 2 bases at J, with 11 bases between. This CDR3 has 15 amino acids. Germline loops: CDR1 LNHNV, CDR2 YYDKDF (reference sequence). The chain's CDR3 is CATSRKSGAGNTIYF. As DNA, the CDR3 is TGTGCCACCAGCAGGAAGTCGGGGGCTGGAAACACCATATATTTT. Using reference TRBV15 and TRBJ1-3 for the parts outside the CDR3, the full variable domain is DAMVIQNPRYQVTQFGKPVTLSCSQTLNHNVMYWYQQKSSQAPKLLFHYYDKDFNNEADTPDNFQSRRPNTSFCFLDIRSPGLGDTAMYLCATSRKSGAGNTIYFGEGSWLTVV.

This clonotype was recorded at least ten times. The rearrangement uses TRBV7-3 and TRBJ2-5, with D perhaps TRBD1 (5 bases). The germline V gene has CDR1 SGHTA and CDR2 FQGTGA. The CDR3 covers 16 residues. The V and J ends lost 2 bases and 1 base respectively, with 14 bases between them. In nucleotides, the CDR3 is TGTGCCAGCAGCTTAGGTGGGGCTAACCCCCAAGAGACCCAGTACTTC. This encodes CASSLGGANPQETQYF.

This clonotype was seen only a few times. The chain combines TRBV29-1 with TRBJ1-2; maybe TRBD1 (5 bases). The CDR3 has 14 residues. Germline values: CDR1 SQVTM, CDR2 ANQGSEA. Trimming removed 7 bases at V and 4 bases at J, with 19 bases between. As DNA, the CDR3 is TGCAGCGCAAATCTAGGTTCGGGGACCTATGGCTACACCTTC. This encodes CSANLGSGTYGYTF.

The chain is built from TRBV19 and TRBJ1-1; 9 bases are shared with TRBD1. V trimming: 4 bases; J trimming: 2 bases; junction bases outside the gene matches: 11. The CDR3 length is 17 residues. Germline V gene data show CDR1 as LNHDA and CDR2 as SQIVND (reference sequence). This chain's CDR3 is CASSTGTGKSKNTEAFF. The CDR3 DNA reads TGTGCCAGTAGTACCGGGACAGGGAAAAGTAAAAACACTGAAGCTTTCTTT. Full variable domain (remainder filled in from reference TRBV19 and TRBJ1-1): DGGITQSPKYLFRKEGQNVTLSCEQNLNHDAMYWYRQDPGQGLRLIYYSQIVNDFQKGDIAEGYSVSREKKESFPLTVTSAQKNPTAFYLCASSTGTGKSKNTEAFFGQGTRLTVV.

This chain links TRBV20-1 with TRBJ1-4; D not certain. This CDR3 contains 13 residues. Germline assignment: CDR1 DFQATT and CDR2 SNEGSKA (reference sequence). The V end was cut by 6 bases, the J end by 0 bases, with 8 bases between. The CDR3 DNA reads TGCAGTGCGCCGACATCAACTAATGAAAAACTGTTTTTT. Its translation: CSAPTSTNEKLFF.

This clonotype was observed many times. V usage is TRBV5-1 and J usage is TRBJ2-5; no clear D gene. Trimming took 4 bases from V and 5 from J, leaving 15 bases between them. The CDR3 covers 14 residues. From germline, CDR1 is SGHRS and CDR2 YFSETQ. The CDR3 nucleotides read TGCGCCAGCAGCCCGGACCAGGCGCAGGAGACCCAGTACTTC. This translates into CASSPDQAQETQYF. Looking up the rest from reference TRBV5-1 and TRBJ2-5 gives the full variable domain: KAGVTQTPRYLIKTRGQQVTLSCSPISGHRSVSWYQQTPGQGLQFLFEYFSETQRNKGNFPGRFSGRQFSNSRSEMNVSTLELGDSALYLCASSPDQAQETQYFGPGTRLLVL.

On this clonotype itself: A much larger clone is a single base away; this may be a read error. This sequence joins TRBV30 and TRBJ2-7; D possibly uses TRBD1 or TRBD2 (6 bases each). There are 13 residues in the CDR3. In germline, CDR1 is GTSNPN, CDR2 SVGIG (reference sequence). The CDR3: CVWSVSGAYEQYF. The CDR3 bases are TGTGTCTGGAGTGTATCGGGGGCATACGAGCAGTACTTC.

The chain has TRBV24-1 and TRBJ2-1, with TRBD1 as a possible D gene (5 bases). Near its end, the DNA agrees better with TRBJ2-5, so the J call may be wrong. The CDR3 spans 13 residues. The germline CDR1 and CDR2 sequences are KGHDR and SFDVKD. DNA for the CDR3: TGTGCCACCAGTGAGGGCCTCCGTGACAGCCAGTACTTC. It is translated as CATSEGLRDSQYF.

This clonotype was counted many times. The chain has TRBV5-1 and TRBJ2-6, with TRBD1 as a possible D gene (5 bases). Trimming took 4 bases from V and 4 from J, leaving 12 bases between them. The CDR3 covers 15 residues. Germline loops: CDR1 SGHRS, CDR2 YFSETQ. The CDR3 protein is CASSVRVSGANVLTF. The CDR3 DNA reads TGCGCCAGCAGCGTCAGGGTATCCGGGGCCAACGTCCTGACTTTC.

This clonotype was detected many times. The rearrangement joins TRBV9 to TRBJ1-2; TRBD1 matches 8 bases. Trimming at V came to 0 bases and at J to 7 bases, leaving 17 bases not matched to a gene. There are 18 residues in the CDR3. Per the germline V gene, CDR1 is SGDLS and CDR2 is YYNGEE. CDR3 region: CASSVDGGRTGTDSGYTF. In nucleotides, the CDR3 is TGTGCCAGCAGCGTAGACGGAGGGAGGACAGGGACGGATAGTGGCTACACCTTC.

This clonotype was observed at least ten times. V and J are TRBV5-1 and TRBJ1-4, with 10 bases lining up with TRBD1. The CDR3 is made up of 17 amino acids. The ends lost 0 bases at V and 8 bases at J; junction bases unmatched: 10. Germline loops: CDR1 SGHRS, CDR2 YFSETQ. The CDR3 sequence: CASSLGHTGTGDEKLFF. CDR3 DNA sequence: TGCGCCAGCAGCTTGGGACACACCGGGACAGGGGACGAAAAACTGTTTTTT.

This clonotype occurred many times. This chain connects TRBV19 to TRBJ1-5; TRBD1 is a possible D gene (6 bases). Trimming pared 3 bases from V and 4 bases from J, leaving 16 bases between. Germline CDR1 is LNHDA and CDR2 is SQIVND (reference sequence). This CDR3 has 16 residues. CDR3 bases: TGTGCCAGTAGTATGTCAAACAGGGTGGGGAATCAGCCCCAGCATTTT. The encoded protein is CASSMSNRVGNQPQHF.

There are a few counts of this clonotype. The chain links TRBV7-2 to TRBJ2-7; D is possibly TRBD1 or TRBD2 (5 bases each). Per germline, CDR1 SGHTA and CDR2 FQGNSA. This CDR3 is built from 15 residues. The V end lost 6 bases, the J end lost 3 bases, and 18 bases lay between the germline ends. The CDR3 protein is CASRLKVGTDYEQYF. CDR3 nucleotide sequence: TGTGCCAGCAGATTAAAGGTTGGGACGGACTACGAGCAGTACTTC.

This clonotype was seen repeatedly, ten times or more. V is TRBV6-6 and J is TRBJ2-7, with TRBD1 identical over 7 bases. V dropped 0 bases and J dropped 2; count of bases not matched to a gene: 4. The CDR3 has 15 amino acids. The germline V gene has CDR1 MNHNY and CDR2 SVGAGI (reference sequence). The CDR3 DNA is TGTGCCAGCAGTTACTCGACAGGGAATACCTACGAGCAGTACTTC. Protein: CASSYSTGNTYEQYF.

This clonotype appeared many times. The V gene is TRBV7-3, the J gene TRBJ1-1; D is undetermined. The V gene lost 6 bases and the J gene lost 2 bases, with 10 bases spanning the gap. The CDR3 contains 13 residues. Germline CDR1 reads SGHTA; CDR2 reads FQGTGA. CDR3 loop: CASSSQSNTEAFF. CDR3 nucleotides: TGTGCCAGCAGTTCTCAGTCTAACACTGAAGCTTTCTTT.

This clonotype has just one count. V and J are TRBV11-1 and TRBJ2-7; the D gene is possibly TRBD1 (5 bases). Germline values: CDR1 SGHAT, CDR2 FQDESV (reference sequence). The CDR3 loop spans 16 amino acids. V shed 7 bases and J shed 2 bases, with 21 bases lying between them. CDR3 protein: CASTSRGEVDTYEQYF. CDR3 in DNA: TGTGCCAGCACCTCTCGTGGGGAAGTGGACACCTACGAGCAGTACTTC. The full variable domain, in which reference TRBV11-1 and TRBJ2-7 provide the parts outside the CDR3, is EAEVAQSPRYKITEKSQAVAFWCDPISGHATLYWYRQILGQGPELLVQFQDESVVDDSQLPKDRFSAERLKGVDSTLKIQPAELGDSAMYLCASTSRGEVDTYEQYFGPGTRLTVT.

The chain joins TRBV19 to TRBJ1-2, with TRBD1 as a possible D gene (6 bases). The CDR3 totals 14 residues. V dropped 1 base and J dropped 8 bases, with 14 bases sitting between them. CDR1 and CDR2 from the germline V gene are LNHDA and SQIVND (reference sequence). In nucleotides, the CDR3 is TGTGCCAGTAGTATAGGACAGGAACCTCAGGGCTACACCTTC. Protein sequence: CASSIGQEPQGYTF.